These 25 T cell receptor beta chains originate from one sample sequenced in a study of tumor-infiltrating lymphocytes in primary liver carcinoma (dated by TCRdb to 2015 to 2018). Total RNA and DNA were co-extracted from about 19-30 mg of bulk tissue with the AllPrep DNA/RNA mini kit, without cell sorting. The sequencing machine was an Illumina HiSeq 2500. TCRbeta-specific cDNA was reverse-transcribed from roughly 500 ng total RNA using a constant-region primer and ProtoScript II reverse transcriptase. Construction of the TCRbeta libraries relied on three nested rounds of multiplex PCR, following a slightly modified ARM-PCR procedure. Each of the first two PCR rounds ran for roughly 11 cycles and used multiplex TRBV1-TRBV30 forward primers together with a Cbeta reverse primer. TCRdb itself trimmed the public reads at Q25 with fastp, ran MiXCR and retained productive beta chains. Each record represents a unique CDR3 protein, reported with the most common genes and DNA among its rows. Recorded for this sample are approximately 190,000 distinct CDR3 sequences; around four fifths of them occurred a single time. Around a sixth of the sample is in the top ten clones.

Sequenced input: tumor tissue from primary liver carcinoma. These receptors came from a man in his forties with primary liver carcinoma and hepatitis B virus infection.

Concerning this clonotype: One junction end does not reproduce the germline sequence, and a read error may be involved. The chain combines TRBV28 with TRBJ2-7; maybe TRBD2 (6 bases). This CDR3 region has 15 residues. Germline-derived CDR1 and CDR2 are MDHEN and SYDVKM. The CDR3 loop is CVSSQTMGGLYEQYF. In DNA form, the CDR3 reads TGTGTCAGCAGTCAAACGATGGGGGGACTCTACGAGCAGTACTTC.

With respect to this clonotype: A read error may account for a junction end that differs from germline. This chain joins TRBV6-2 or TRBV6-3 and TRBJ2-7; no clear D gene. Per germline, CDR1 MNHEY and CDR2 SVGEGT. The CDR3 sequence is 15 residues long. CDR3 nucleotide sequence: TGTGCCAGCTGGCGCCTAGGAAGGGTCCACTACGAGCAATACTTC. This sequence encodes CASWRLGRVHYEQYF.

This chain connects TRBV12-5 to TRBJ2-1; D call uncertain. The germline V gene encodes CDR1 LGHNT and CDR2 FRNRAP. CDR3 size: 13 residues. The V gene lost 10 bases and the J gene lost 11 bases, with 21 bases spanning the gap. This chain's CDR3 is CANSSDVGLKQFF. CDR3 DNA sequence: TGTGCTAATAGTTCCGACGTAGGTCTAAAGCAGTTCTTC. The full variable domain, its missing parts supplied by reference TRBV12-5 and TRBJ2-1, is DARVTQTPRHKVTEMGQEVTMRCQPILGHNTVFWYRQTMMQGLELLAYFRNRAPLDDSGMPKDRFSAEMPDATLATLKIQPSEPRDSAVYFCANSSDVGLKQFFGPGTRLTVL.

The V gene is TRBV5-6, the J gene TRBJ2-7; TRBD2 matches 12 bases. Germline CDR1 and CDR2: SGHDT and YYEEEE. With 5 bases clipped from V and 11 bases from J, the junction kept 11 bases outside the gene matches. The CDR3 is 14 residues long. The CDR3, as DNA: TGTGCCAGCAGTAGACTAGCGGGAGAGGGGGAGAAGTACTTC. Protein product: CASSRLAGEGEKYF. Filled out from reference TRBV5-6 and TRBJ2-7, the complete variable domain reads DAGVTQSPTHLIKTRGQQVTLRCSPKSGHDTVSWYQQALGQGPQFIFQYYEEEERQRGNFPDRFSGHQFPNYSSELNVNALLLGDSALYLCASSRLAGEGEKYFGPGTRLTVT.

In regard to this clonotype: Relative to the germline gene, one junction end is altered; a read error may explain this. The V and J genes are TRBV4-2 and TRBJ2-1, with TRBD2 identical over 7 bases. CDR3 length: 17 residues. Germline CDR1 LGHNA, CDR2 YNFKEQ. CDR3 amino acids: CASSLVSAGYTGNEQFF. The CDR3 nucleotides read TGTGCTAGCAGCCTAGTTTCAGCGGGATATACGGGGAATGAGCAGTTCTTC.

Worth noting for this clonotype: Germline is not matched at one junction end, which may reflect a read error. This chain uses TRBV29-1 with TRBJ2-1; 7 positions match TRBD2. The germline CDR1 and CDR2 sequences are SQVTM and ANQGSEA. The CDR3 length is 15 residues. CDR3 protein: CIVGLVGGFYNEQFF. CDR3 in DNA: TGCATCGTTGGACTAGTAGGAGGGTTCTACAATGAGCAGTTCTTC.

The chain uses TRBV11-3 and TRBJ2-2; D is unresolved. V lost 7 bases to trimming and J lost 0 bases, with 9 bases between them. This CDR3 is 14 amino acids long. From germline, CDR1 is SGHNT and CDR2 YENEEA. The CDR3 spells CASISDANTGELFF. Written as DNA, the CDR3 is TGTGCCAGCATCTCAGACGCGAACACCGGGGAGCTGTTTTTT. The entire variable domain, with the rest obtained from reference TRBV11-3 and TRBJ2-2, is as follows: EAGVVQSPRYKIIEKKQPVAFWCNPISGHNTLYWYLQNLGQGPELLIRYENEEAVDDSQLPKDRFSAERLKGVDSTLKIQPAELGDSAVYLCASISDANTGELFFGEGSRLTVL.

In regard to this clonotype: This CDR3 is missing its conserved last phenylalanine or tryptophan, likely due to a read error. The chain carries TRBV29-1 and TRBJ1-3, with 7 bases fitting TRBD1. This CDR3 is 12 amino acids long. The germline V gene has CDR1 SQVTM and CDR2 ANQGSEA. Trimming removed 8 bases from V and 4 bases from J; junction bases left unmatched: 5. CDR3 in DNA: TGCAGCACCAAACAGGGGGGAAACACCATATATCTT. Translating it yields CSTKQGGNTIYL.

Concerning this clonotype itself: Sequence at one end of the junction differs from germline and may be a read error. The rearrangement joins TRBV5-4 to TRBJ2-1, with D possibly being TRBD2 (5 bases). This CDR3 spans 14 amino acids. Germline CDR1 and CDR2: SGHNT and YYREEE (reference sequence). CDR3 coding DNA: TGCGCCAGCAGACGCCAAGGGAGCCACAATGAGCAGCTCTTC. This codes for CASRRQGSHNEQLF. Combining the CDR3 with reference TRBV5-4 and TRBJ2-1 gives the whole variable domain ETGVTQSPTHLIKTRGQQVTLRCSSQSGHNTVSWYQQALGQGPQFIFQYYREEENGRGNFPPRFSGLQFPNYSSELNVNALELDDSALYLCASRRQGSHNEQLFGPGTRLTVL.

The chain recombines TRBV12-3 or TRBV12-4 with TRBJ2-2; 9 positions agree with TRBD1. The CDR3 sequence is 16 residues long. With V trimmed by 2 bases and J by 11 bases, 12 bases remained unmatched. CDR3 nucleotides: TGTGCCAGCAGTTTAATAGGGACAGGGAACACCGAAGAGCTGTTTTTT. It translates to CASSLIGTGNTEELFF.

As regards this clonotype: A junction boundary mismatches the germline segment, possibly from a read error. V gene TRBV11-3 combines with J gene TRBJ2-1; D is undetermined. CDR1 is SGHNT, CDR2 YENEEA, per germline. The CDR3 sequence is 12 residues long. The CDR3 sequence: CASSLDAYEHFF. The CDR3 nucleotides are TGTGCCAGCAGCTTAGATGCCTATGAGCACTTCTTC.

This clonotype is deemed medium-sized. The chain carries TRBV29-1 and TRBJ2-2; 10 bases align to TRBD1. Germline CDR1 is SQVTM and CDR2 is ANQGSEA. J gave up 3 bases and V 4 bases, and 5 bases lay outside the gene matches. This CDR3 is 15 amino acids long. CDR3 nucleotides: TGCAGCGTTGTAGGACAGGGGGATCACACCGGGGAGCTGTTTTTT. This codes for CSVVGQGDHTGELFF.

On this clonotype itself: An end of the junction does not agree with germline; a read error may underlie this. This rearrangement joins TRBV29-1 to TRBJ1-1; no definite D call. CDR1 and CDR2 from the germline V gene are SQVTM and ANQGSEA. This CDR3 comprises 13 residues. The CDR3 nucleotides read TGCAGCGCTCAGATCCAGAAGAACACTGATGCTTTCTTC. This translates into CSAQIQKNTDAFF. Combining the CDR3 with reference TRBV29-1 and TRBJ1-1 gives the whole variable domain SAVISQKPSRDICQRGTSLTIQCQVDSQVTMMFWYRQQPGQSLTLIATANQGSEATYESGFVIDKFPISRPNLTFSTLTVSNMSPEDSSIYLCSAQIQKNTDAFFGQGTRLTVV.

This rearrangement joins TRBV12-3 or TRBV12-4 to TRBJ2-7; D gene ambiguous. CDR3 length: 15 amino acids. Trimming left V 2 bases short and J 10 bases short, with 21 bases between. CDR3: CASSLLIGLKNYQYF. The DNA of the CDR3 is TGTGCCAGCAGTTTATTGATAGGGTTAAAGAACTACCAGTACTTC.

This sequence joins TRBV6-5 and TRBJ1-2; D gene uncertain. The germline V gene has CDR1 MNHEY and CDR2 SVGAGI. This CDR3 contains 12 residues. The germline V and J ends were trimmed by 9 bases and 8 bases, with 16 bases remaining between them. The CDR3, as DNA: TGTGCCAGTACACTAGGGTTTCGAGGCTACACCTTC. As protein: CASTLGFRGYTF.

With regard to this clonotype: The germline gene is not matched at one end of the junction; a read error may be the cause. The chain links TRBV11-2 to TRBJ2-6, with D maybe TRBD2 (5 bases). Germline V gene lookup returns CDR1 SGHAT and CDR2 FQNNGV. The CDR3 runs 15 residues. This CDR3 is CATQRPRPRANVLIF. Here the CDR3 DNA reads TGTGCCACCCAGCGGCCGCGCCCTAGGGCCAACGTCCTGATTTTC.

A remark on this clonotype: This may stem from a read error, because a much larger clone lies one nucleotide away. This sequence joins TRBV28 and TRBJ1-4, with 7 bases fitting TRBD1. Germline trimming cut 9 bases from V and 8 bases from J; bases unmatched to any gene: 12. The germline CDR1 and CDR2 sequences are MDHEN and SYDVKM. The CDR3 loop spans 14 amino acids. DNA for the CDR3: TGTGCCAGGAGTATGGGACAGTCATGGGAAAAACTGTTTTTT. As protein: CARSMGQSWEKLFF.

This chain joins TRBV11-3 and TRBJ2-5, with 14 bases fitting TRBD2. The CDR3 contains 16 residues. The V and J ends lost 9 bases and 6 bases, in that order; junction bases with no gene match: 12. Germline lookup yields CDR1 SGHNT and CDR2 YENEEA. CDR3 bases: TGTGCCAGAAGCACAGGGACTAGCGGGAGCGTGAAGACCCAGTACTTC. This sequence encodes CARSTGTSGSVKTQYF.

This rearrangement joins TRBV11-1 to TRBJ1-6; weak D call: TRBD1 (5 bases). Trimming removed 7 bases at V and 13 bases at J, with 17 bases between. Looked up from germline, CDR1 is SGHAT and CDR2 is FQDESV (reference sequence). The CDR3 length is 13 residues. The CDR3 sequence is CASIRTMVSPLHF. The CDR3 bases are TGTGCCAGCATCCGGACAATGGTTTCGCCCCTCCACTTT.

Points on this clonotype: Germline and junction disagree at one end, which may indicate a read error. The V call is TRBV29-1, the J call TRBJ1-1; possible D gene TRBD1, 6 bases. Germline CDR1 and CDR2: SQVTM and ANQGSEA. The CDR3 runs 15 residues. The CDR3 nucleotides read TGCAGCGTTGCAGGGGCTTGGGGGATGAACACTGAAGTTTTCTTT. Its translation: CSVAGAWGMNTEVFF.

The chain carries TRBV5-1 and TRBJ2-3, with D uncertain. The J call is uncertain, as TRBJ1-5 better fits the DNA end. The CDR3 length is 14 residues. Germline V gene lookup returns CDR1 SGHRS and CDR2 YFSETQ. CDR3 nucleotides: TGCGCCAGCAGCTTGGCACACAACACAGATACGCAGCATTTT. Protein product: CASSLAHNTDTQHF.

This clonotype was seen a handful of times. Germline is not matched at one junction end, which may reflect a read error. The J gene is TRBJ2-1, the V gene TRBV14, with 8 bases that match TRBD2. This CDR3 is 16 amino acids long. Germline assignment: CDR1 SGHDN and CDR2 FVKESK. CDR3 nucleotide sequence: TGTGCCAGCAGTACCGTAGCGGGATGTGTAAACAATGAACAGTTCTTC. Residues: CASSTVAGCVNNEQFF. The full variable domain, its missing parts supplied by reference TRBV14 and TRBJ2-1, is EAGVTQFPSHSVIEKGQTVTLRCDPISGHDNLYWYRRVMGKEIKFLLHFVKESKQDESGMPNNRFLAERTGGTYSTLKVQPAELEDSGVYFCASSTVAGCVNNEQFFGPGTRLTVL.

Of note for this clonotype: At one of its ends the junction is not consistent with the germline gene, which may arise from a read error. This chain links TRBV4-2 with TRBJ1-2; D possibly corresponds to TRBD1 (5 bases). The germline V gene has CDR1 LGHNA and CDR2 YNFKEQ. CDR3 length: 15 amino acids. In DNA form, the CDR3 reads TGTACCAGCAGCCAAGATGTCCAGGGTACCTATGGCTACATCTTC. Its protein is CTSSQDVQGTYGYIF.

The chain links TRBV4-3 to TRBJ2-3; unclear D gene. The CDR3 is 14 residues long. The germline CDR1 and CDR2 sequences are LGHNA and YSLEER. The V end lost 0 bases, the J end lost 12 bases, and 16 bases lay between the germline ends. Here the CDR3 reads CASSQDLRPDAQYF. The DNA of the CDR3 is TGCGCCAGCAGCCAAGATTTGAGACCAGATGCACAGTATTTT.

The rearrangement links TRBV6-5 to TRBJ1-1; D remains ambiguous. The CDR3 length is 14 residues. CDR1 and CDR2 from the germline V gene are MNHEY and SVGAGI. CDR3: CTSRPRGRDTEAFF. CDR3 sequence (DNA): TGTACTAGCAGGCCGCGGGGTAGGGACACTGAAGCTTTCTTT.